What follows describes a single T cell receptor beta chain. What this receptor recognizes is not known. Per-nucleotide qualities are absent, and no much larger clonotype sits a single base away. The method was PCR. For sequencing, an Illumina HiSeq 2500 was employed. Molecular barcoding was employed in the preparation of TCR libraries, with unique molecular identifiers being used to normalize TCRbeta repertoire quantification. The raw public data were reprocessed by TCRdb itself: fastp quality trimming at Q25, MiXCR clonotype calling, in-frame beta chains only. Rows matching on CDR3 protein sequence are summarized as one entry with the most common DNA and genes. The sample table contains 300,000 to 350,000 distinct CDR3 sequences; only one count was recorded for 20% to 30% of them. The ten largest clones add up to roughly 9.8% of the sample. Including cysteine and phenylalanine, the CDR3 has 14 amino acids. Only the CDR3 region is kept as DNA, spanning 42 bases read in frame from base 1. V is reduced by 2 bases and J by 3 bases, leaving a spacing of 10 bases between them. CDR1 and CDR2, looked up from the germline V gene (reference sequence), are SEHNR and FQNEAQ.

This record belongs to a study of T-cell reconstitution after alpha-beta-depleted transplantation in children (dated by TCRdb to 2016 to 2017). Some background on the complete study: Using TCR repertoire profiling, the study quantitatively followed how T-cell immune reconstitution unfolded in children after TCRalphabeta/CD19-depleted allogeneic hematopoietic cell transplantation.

The intended sense of this specimen's treatment or condition label: allogeneic hematopoietic cell transplantation with graft depleted of TCRalphabeta T cells and CD19 B cells. The transplant recipients were children given TCRalphabeta/CD19-depleted allogeneic hematopoietic cell grafts. Overall results and qualifications from the work: About two months after transplant, the apparently early recovery of alphabetaT-cell counts reportedly depended on just several hundred clones that had expanded rapidly and came from non-depleted graft cells. In some patients, the high TCRbeta diversity seen at day 60 was put down to recipient T cells and intrathymic progenitors that had survived conditioning. Over subsequent months, a decline in hyperexpanded clone frequencies was noted, and after one year, T-cell counts and TCRbeta diversity were mostly ascribed to newly produced T cells.

The rearrangement joined TRBV7-9 to TRBJ1-1; the D gene is not confidently resolved. The receptor comes from a male patient younger than 18 who had a stem cell transplant for acute lymphoblastic leukemia, so the T cells may come from the graft donor. Specimen: PBMCs, mostly from graft donor cells, collected 180 days after TCRalphabeta/CD19-depleted stem cell transplant. The DNA reads as follows: TGTGCCAGCAGCTTATACGTCAGCCACACTGAAGCTTTCTTT. Its amino acids are CASSLYVSHTEAFF.